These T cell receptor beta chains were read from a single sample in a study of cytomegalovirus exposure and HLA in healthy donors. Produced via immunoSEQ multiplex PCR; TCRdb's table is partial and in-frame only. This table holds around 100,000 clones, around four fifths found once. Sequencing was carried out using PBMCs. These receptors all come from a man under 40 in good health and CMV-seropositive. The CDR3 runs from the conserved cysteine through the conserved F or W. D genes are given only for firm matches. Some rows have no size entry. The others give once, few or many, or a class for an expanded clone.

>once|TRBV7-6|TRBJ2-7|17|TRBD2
TGTGCCAGCAGCTTAGCGGGACTAGCGGGCCCTTCCTACGAGCAGTACTTC
CASSLAGLAGPSYEQYF
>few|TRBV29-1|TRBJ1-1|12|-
TGCAGCGTTGGACAGGTTAACACTGAAGCTTTCTTT
CSVGQVNTEAFF
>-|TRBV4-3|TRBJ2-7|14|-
TGCGCCAGCAGCCCCACTATTGGAGACTACGAGCAGTACTTC
CASSPTIGDYEQYF
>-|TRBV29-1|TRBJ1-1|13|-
TGCAGCGTTGCACAGTCCTTGAGTACTGAAGCTTTCTTT
CSVAQSLSTEAFF
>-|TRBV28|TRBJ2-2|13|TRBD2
TGTGCCAGCGTTCTAGCGGCCACCGGGGAGCTGTTTTTT
CASVLAATGELFF
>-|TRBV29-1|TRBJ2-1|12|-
TGCAGCGTGGAGAGAGTAGGCAATGAGCAGTTCTTC
CSVERVGNEQFF
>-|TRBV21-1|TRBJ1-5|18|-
TGTGCCAGCAGCAAAAAGCTAGGGGGACAGAGCTTCAATCAGCCCCAGCATTTT
CASSKKLGGQSFNQPQHF
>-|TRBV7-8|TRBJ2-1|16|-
TGTGCCAGCAGCTTAGGGGCACCCGACTCCTACAATGAGCAGTTCTTC
CASSLGAPDSYNEQFF
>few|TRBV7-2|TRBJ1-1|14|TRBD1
TGTGCCAGCAGCATCCGGGACAGTAACACTGAAGCTTTCTTT
CASSIRDSNTEAFF
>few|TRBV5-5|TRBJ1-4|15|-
TGTGCCAGCAGCTCTTACAGTGCAGTGGGTGAAAAACTGTTTTTT
CASSSYSAVGEKLFF
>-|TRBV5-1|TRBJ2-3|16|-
TGCGCCAGCAGCAGAACTAACAGGGTCCCCACAGATACGCAGTATTTT
CASSRTNRVPTDTQYF
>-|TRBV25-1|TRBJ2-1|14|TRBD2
TGTGCCAGCAGTGTTAGCGGGAGGGTGAATGAGCAGTTCTTC
CASSVSGRVNEQFF
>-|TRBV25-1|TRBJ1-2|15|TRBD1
TGTGCCAGCAGTGAAGGGGGACAGGGGGCGATTGGCTACACCTTC
CASSEGGQGAIGYTF
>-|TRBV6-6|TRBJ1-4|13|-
TGTGCCAGCAGTTCCTGGACACGTGAAAAACTGTTTTTT
CASSSWTREKLFF
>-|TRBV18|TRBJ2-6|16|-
TGTGCCAGCTCACCTCCTAGACTCTCTGGGGCCAACGTCCTGACTTTC
CASSPPRLSGANVLTF
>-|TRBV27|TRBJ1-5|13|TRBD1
TGTGCCAGCAGAGGGACAGGGGATCAGCCCCAGCATTTT
CASRGTGDQPQHF
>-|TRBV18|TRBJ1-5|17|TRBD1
TGTGCCAGCTCACTAAGTGGACAGGTCATTAGCAATCAGCCCCAGCATTTT
CASSLSGQVISNQPQHF
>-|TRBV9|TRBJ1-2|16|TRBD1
TGTGCCAGCAGCTTCGATCCGGGACAGGACGTATATGGCTACACCTTC
CASSFDPGQDVYGYTF
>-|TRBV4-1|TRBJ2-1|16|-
TGCGCCAGCAGCCAAGATGCCTCGGTCCCTTACAATGAGCAGTTCTTC
CASSQDASVPYNEQFF
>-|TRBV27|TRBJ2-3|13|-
TGTGCCAGCAGTTGGGGGGGGCGGAATACGCAGTATTTT
CASSWGGRNTQYF
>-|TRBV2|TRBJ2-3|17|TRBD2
TGTGCCAGCCGCCTGGGCTCGTTAGCGGGCATCACAGATACGCAGTATTTT
CASRLGSLAGITDTQYF
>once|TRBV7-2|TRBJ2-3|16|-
TGTGCCAGCAGCTTAATACCCCAGGGAAGGACAGATACGCAGTATTTT
CASSLIPQGRTDTQYF
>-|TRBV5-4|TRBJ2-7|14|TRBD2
TGTGCCAGCAGCTTTAGCGGGAGCACGTACAAGCAGTACTTC
CASSFSGSTYKQYF
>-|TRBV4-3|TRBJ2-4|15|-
TGCGCCAGCAGCCAAGATCGAGGGGGTAGAAACATTCAGTACTTC
CASSQDRGGRNIQYF
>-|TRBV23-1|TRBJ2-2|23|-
TGCGCCAGCAGTCAATCGTTTACGGCGCAGGGGTTCCTCATGCGCCAGAACACCGGGGAGCTGTTTTTT
CASSQSFTAQGFLMRQNTGELFF
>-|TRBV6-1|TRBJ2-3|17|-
TGTGCCAGCAGTGAAGGGGACGGGACACCCAACACAGATACGCAGTATTTT
CASSEGDGTPNTDTQYF
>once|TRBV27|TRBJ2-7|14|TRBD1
TGTGCCAGCAGTTTAGGACAGGGGGCCGGGGAGCAGTACTTC
CASSLGQGAGEQYF
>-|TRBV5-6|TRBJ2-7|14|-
TGTGCCAGCAGCTTGGACTTACAGTCCTACGAGCAGTACTTC
CASSLDLQSYEQYF